This T cell receptor (beta chain) appears in the sequencing data of a study of T cell responses to AZD1222 COVID-19 vaccine. Study-wide points: Repertoires were obtained solely post-peak T cell response. Vaccine-associated CD4 TCRs spanned spike, dominant at 160-218 and 743-854.

For this clone: Antigen specificity is unknown.

Assay used: immunoSEQ multiplex PCR; TCRdb lists only in-frame clones, some missing. Of about 74,000 clones listed, approximately 90% were seen once; the top ten hold about 8%. This sequence was found in an adult who received the AZD1222 COVID-19 vaccine. Sequencing used peripheral blood, obtained 28 days after the second AZD1222 dose.

CDR3 sequence reads: CASSLGPGSYNEQFF. DNA of the CDR3: TGTGCCAGCAGCTTAGGTCCGGGATCCTACAATGAGCAGTTCTTC. The J gene is TRBJ2-1, the V gene TRBV7-3; weak D call: TRBD2 (5 bases). V gave up 2 bases and J gave up 1 base, with 9 bases separating them. The germline V gene encodes CDR1 SGHTA and CDR2 FQGTGA. CDR3 length: 15 amino acids.